Listed below are T cell receptor beta chains from one sample, sequenced in a study of T-cell reconstitution after alpha-beta-depleted transplantation in children. TCRdb itself ran the PCR reads through MiXCR, one entry per CDR3 protein. The sample yields roughly 500,000 distinct CDR3 sequences, roughly a tenth seen once. The sample here was PBMCs, taken before TCRalphabeta/CD19-depleted stem cell transplant. Receptor source: a child aged 2 to 10 with inherited bone marrow failure, due to receive a stem cell transplant. CDR3s include the opening cysteine and the closing phenylalanine or tryptophan. The D gene is left open where the match is weak. Expanded clones are given a class, and other clones once, few, many or no size at all.

>TRBJ1-5|TRBV6-1|many|NA
CASRGPYNQPQHF
TGTGCCAGCAGGGGACCGTACAATCAGCCCCAGCATTTT
>TRBJ2-1|TRBV15|many|TRBD2
CATSRTSGILINEQFF
TGTGCCACCAGCAGGACTAGCGGGATCTTGATAAATGAGCAGTTCTTC
>TRBJ1-6|TRBV28|NA|NA
CASRGWDRSSYNSPLHF
TGTGCCAGCAGGGGATGGGACCGCAGCTCCTATAATTCACCCCTCCACTTT
>TRBJ1-1|TRBV28|many|NA
CASSLVPGNTEAFF
TGTGCCAGCAGTTTGGTCCCCGGGAACACTGAAGCTTTCTTT
>TRBJ2-7|TRBV20-1|NA|NA
CSASRGTYEQYF
TGCAGTGCTAGCAGGGGAACCTACGAGCAGTACTTC
>TRBJ2-2|TRBV7-9|many|TRBD1
CASSLVGQGANTGELFF
TGTGCCAGCAGCTTAGTCGGACAGGGGGCAAACACCGGGGAGCTGTTTTTT
>TRBJ2-1|TRBV18|many|TRBD2
CASSTLASGIGNEQFF
TGTGCCAGCTCGACACTGGCCAGCGGGATTGGTAATGAGCAGTTCTTC
>TRBJ2-7|TRBV12-3/TRBV12-4|many|TRBD2
CASTRLAGSYEQYF
TGTGCCAGCACCCGACTAGCGGGGTCCTACGAGCAGTACTTC
>TRBJ2-7|TRBV20-1|many|NA
CSARESRLPTSSYEQYF
TGCAGTGCTAGAGAATCCCGCCTACCCACGAGCTCCTACGAGCAGTACTTC
>TRBJ2-2|TRBV5-1|many|TRBD1
CASRQGSNTGELFF
TGCGCCAGCAGACAGGGGTCGAACACCGGGGAGCTGTTTTTT
>TRBJ2-1|TRBV5-5|many|NA
CASRTLGTDYNEQFF
TGTGCCAGCAGAACCCTCGGCACCGATTACAATGAGCAGTTCTTC
>TRBJ1-2|TRBV7-8|many|NA
CASSLWPGWGGYTF
TGTGCCAGCAGCTTATGGCCGGGTTGGGGTGGCTACACCTTC
>TRBJ1-1|TRBV28|many|NA
CASTGMITEAFF
TGTGCCAGCACGGGGATGATTACTGAAGCTTTCTTT
>TRBJ2-3|TRBV28|many|NA
CASQSPGGTDTQYF
TGTGCCAGCCAAAGCCCGGGAGGCACAGATACGCAGTATTTT
>TRBJ1-1|TRBV5-1|few|NA
CASSSDRQNTEAFF
TGCGCCAGCAGCTCCGACAGGCAGAACACTGAAGCTTTCTTT
>TRBJ2-1|TRBV7-8|many|TRBD1
CASSFRQGHGIGEQFF
TGTGCCAGCAGCTTTCGACAGGGACATGGGATCGGTGAGCAGTTCTTC
>TRBJ1-2|TRBV24-1|many|NA
CATSDQTEGYTF
TGTGCCACCAGTGATCAGACAGAAGGCTACACCTTC
>TRBJ2-7|TRBV6-2/TRBV6-3|few|TRBD1
CASSDRGVAYEQYF
TGTGCCAGCAGCGACAGGGGGGTGGCCTACGAGCAGTACTTC
>TRBJ1-2|TRBV24-1|many|NA
CATSDTGGLGYTF
TGTGCCACCAGTGATACCGGAGGGTTGGGCTACACCTTC
>TRBJ1-1|TRBV9|many|NA
CASSVDSNTEAFF
TGTGCCAGCAGCGTAGATTCGAACACTGAAGCTTTCTTT
>TRBJ2-7|TRBV27|NA|TRBD2
CASSLLAGIPGYEQYF
TGTGCCAGCAGTTTGCTAGCGGGAATCCCTGGCTACGAGCAGTACTTC
>TRBJ2-5|TRBV5-1|many|TRBD1
CASSLDRGRETQYF
TGCGCCAGCAGCCTCGACAGGGGGCGAGAGACCCAGTACTTC
>TRBJ2-2|TRBV30|many|NA
CAWRGQGRYTGELFF
TGTGCCTGGAGAGGGCAGGGCCGATACACCGGGGAGCTGTTTTTT
>TRBJ2-6|TRBV24-1|many|TRBD1
CATSDPLDRGLTSGANVLTF
TGTGCCACCAGTGACCCTCTTGACAGGGGGCTCACCTCTGGGGCCAACGTCCTGACTTTC
>TRBJ2-3|TRBV6-5|NA|NA
CASSFHLQGVSTDTQYF
TGTGCCAGCAGTTTTCATTTACAGGGAGTGTCCACAGATACGCAGTATTTT
>TRBJ2-7|TRBV27|many|TRBD1
CASSQTGTGVFYEQYF
TGTGCCAGCAGTCAAACCGGGACAGGGGTTTTCTACGAGCAGTACTTC
>TRBJ2-3|TRBV20-1|NA|TRBD2
CSARAGATDTQYF
TGCAGTGCTAGGGCGGGAGCCACAGATACGCAGTATTTT
>TRBJ2-7|TRBV5-1|many|NA
CASSGTLTREQYF
TGCGCCAGCAGTGGCACCCTCACGAGAGAGCAGTACTTC
>TRBJ2-1|TRBV10-3|many|NA
CAISESLPGPYNEQFF
TGTGCCATCAGTGAGTCCCTCCCAGGGCCCTACAATGAGCAGTTCTTC